This T cell receptor (beta chain) was sequenced for a study of blood T cell repertoires in COVID-19. Some clones are missing from TCRdb's copy, which holds only in-frame ones; the method was immunoSEQ multiplex PCR. The data show about 120,000 clones, with roughly four fifths seen just once and 15% to 20% held by the top ten. Germline CDR1 and CDR2: SGHNT and YENEEA. V was pared by 4 bases and J by 0 bases, with 10 bases between. The CDR3 has 15 residues. The genes are TRBV11-3 and TRBJ1-3; perhaps TRBD1 as D (5 bases). The receptor was derived from a man aged 25-45 years with COVID-19, enrolled during active disease. Sequenced sample: peripheral blood. The CDR3 loop reads CASSSLGGSGNTIYF. As DNA, the CDR3 is TGTGCCAGCAGCTCGCTGGGGGGCTCTGGAAACACCATATATTTT.